These 21 T cell receptor beta chains were all obtained from the same sample, sequenced in a study of regulatory T cells in long-lasting Graves disease. Building of the TCR beta libraries involved iRepertoire HTBI primers and Arm-PCR of CDR3 regions. TCRdb re-called the multiplex PCR reads with MiXCR, one entry per CDR3 protein. The sample consists of about 380,000 distinct CDR3 sequences, about a sixth of them appearing once. Documented time point: newly diagnosed GD, antithyroid drugs for less than 3 months. PBMCs provided the RNA from which the TCR library was made. The material sequenced was peripheral blood mononuclear cells (PBMCs), taken at new diagnosis, from a patient treated with antithyroid drugs. The receptors stem from a female donor with Graves disease.

The V call is TRBV3-1, the J call TRBJ2-7; 7 positions match TRBD2. Germline V gene data show CDR1 as LGHDT and CDR2 as YNNKEL (reference sequence). Unmatched junction bases numbered 5, after V lost 0 bases and J lost 0 bases. The CDR3 has 16 amino acids. In nucleotides, the CDR3 is TGTGCCAGCAGCCAAGAAGGGGACTACACCTCCTACGAGCAGTACTTC. This sequence encodes CASSQEGDYTSYEQYF.

This clonotype was observed at least ten times. The chain has TRBV20-1 and TRBJ2-7; 7 bases map to TRBD2. Germline assignment: CDR1 DFQATT and CDR2 SNEGSKA (reference sequence). The CDR3 length is 16 residues. The V gene end was trimmed by 5 bases and the J gene end by 0 bases; junction bases not matched to a gene: 13. CDR3 sequence (DNA): TGCAGTGCTGGGTCCTCGGGGCGCGGGGGCTCCTACGAGCAGTACTTC. This codes for CSAGSSGRGGSYEQYF.

This clonotype occurred many times. The chain is built from TRBV7-9 and TRBJ2-5; TRBD2 is a possible D gene (6 bases). Trimming left V 4 bases short and J 4 bases short, with 13 bases between. CDR1 SEHNR and CDR2 FQNEAQ come from the germline V gene (reference sequence). CDR3 size: 14 residues. The CDR3 DNA reads TGTGCCAGCAGCTCAGACCCCGGGGGAGAGACCCAGTACTTC. Translating it yields CASSSDPGGETQYF.

The chain uses TRBV6-2 or TRBV6-3 and TRBJ2-3; the D is unclear. There are 12 residues in the CDR3. V lost 5 bases and J 4 bases, leaving 7 bases between the germline ends. Looked up from germline, CDR1 is MNHEY and CDR2 is SVGEGT. The CDR3 reads CASSEDPDTQYF. CDR3 DNA sequence: TGTGCCAGCAGTGAGGACCCAGATACGCAGTATTTT.

Ten or more counts support this clonotype. V and J are TRBV16 and TRBJ2-7; no clear D gene. The CDR3 is 15 amino acids. Deletions cut 1 base from V and 1 base from J, with 11 bases between. Germline CDR1 is KGHSY and CDR2 is FQNENV. The CDR3 spells CASSQFGPASYEQYF. The CDR3 nucleotides are TGTGCCAGCAGCCAATTTGGGCCAGCGTCCTACGAGCAGTACTTC.

Comments on this clonotype: Being one base from a much bigger clone, this may be a read error. The chain links TRBV4-1 to TRBJ1-2; tentative D call: TRBD1 (6 bases). Per the germline V gene, CDR1 is MGHRA and CDR2 is YSYEKL. There are 15 residues in the CDR3. The DNA of the CDR3 is TGCACCAGCAGCCCTGCTCAGGACAGCCCCTATGGCTACACCTTC. Translating gives CTSSPAQDSPYGYTF.

With regard to this clonotype: A far more abundant clone sits one base away, making this likely a read error. V gene TRBV7-9 combines with J gene TRBJ2-1, with 9 bases lining up with TRBD2. CDR1 and CDR2 (germline): SEHNR, FQNEAQ (reference sequence). The CDR3 runs 16 residues. The CDR3 nucleotides read TGTGCCAGCAGCTCCCTTGGACTAGCGAATCACAATGACCAGTTCTTC. Its translation: CASSSLGLANHNDQFF.

This clonotype was seen ten or more times. The chain joins TRBV2 to TRBJ2-3; possible D gene TRBD1, 6 bases. V was clipped by 4 bases and J by 4 bases, with 9 bases between them. This CDR3 region has 13 residues. CDR1 SNHLY and CDR2 FYNNEI come from the germline V gene. The CDR3 DNA follows: TGTGCCAGCAGTGTAGGGGGACCAGATACGCAGTATTTT. It translates to CASSVGGPDTQYF.

This clonotype was observed a few times. This chain joins TRBV27 and TRBJ1-3, with no clear D. Trimming removed 6 bases at V and 2 bases at J, with 11 bases between. Germline values: CDR1 MNHEY, CDR2 SMNVEV (reference sequence). The CDR3 is made up of 14 amino acids. The CDR3, as DNA: TGTGCCAGCAGGGCCGGGCAGCCTGGAAACACCATATATTTT. Translation gives CASRAGQPGNTIYF.

This clonotype was recorded at least ten times. This sequence joins TRBV7-2 and TRBJ1-5, with D uncertain. This CDR3 is built from 14 residues. The germline V gene encodes CDR1 SGHTA and CDR2 FQGNSA. V was shortened by 0 bases and J by 1 base, with 4 bases between the two germline ends. Here the CDR3 DNA reads TGTGCCAGCAGCTTAGCGACGAGCAATCAGCCCCAGCATTTT. Translation gives CASSLATSNQPQHF.

In the case of this clonotype: This clone may be a read error of a much larger clone one base away. CDR3 DNA: TGTGCCAGCAGCTCCATCGCCCGGACAGGGATGAACACTGACGCTTTCTTT. It yields the protein CASSSIARTGMNTDAFF. V gene TRBV7-9 combines with J gene TRBJ1-1, with 8 bases that match TRBD1. The germline V gene encodes CDR1 SEHNR and CDR2 FQNEAQ (reference sequence). This CDR3 has 17 residues. Supplemented by reference TRBV7-9 and TRBJ1-1, the full variable domain reads DTGVSQNPRHKITKRGQNVTFRCDPISEHNRLYWYRQTLGQGPEFLTYFQNEAQLEKSRLLSDRFSAERPKGSFSTLEIQRTEQGDSAMYLCASSSIARTGMNTDAFFGQGTRLTVV.

This clonotype was observed at least ten times. The rearrangement joins TRBV12-3 or TRBV12-4 to TRBJ2-1; D is possibly TRBD1 (6 bases). With 3 bases removed from V and 2 bases from J, the gap between germline ends came to 11 bases. The CDR3 sequence is 15 residues long. The CDR3 nucleotides read TGTGCCAGCAGTTTCGGCAGGGGACCCTACAATGAGCAGTTCTTC. Encoded protein: CASSFGRGPYNEQFF.

A few counts support this clonotype. The CDR3: CASSEALRVENTIYF. CDR3 nucleotides: TGTGCCAGCAGTGAAGCGCTCAGGGTAGAAAACACCATATATTTT. The V gene is TRBV6-1, the J gene TRBJ1-3; a possible D gene is TRBD1 (5 bases). Germline V gives CDR1 MNHNS, CDR2 SASEGT. This CDR3 has 15 amino acids. Between the trimmed V and J ends, which lost 0 bases and 6 bases, there was a span of 12 bases.

Comment on this clonotype: At one of its ends the junction is not consistent with the germline gene, which may arise from a read error. The chain has TRBV19 and TRBJ2-2; 9 nucleotides line up with TRBD2. The length of the CDR3 is 14 residues. Germline V gives CDR1 LNHDA, CDR2 SQIVND (reference sequence). The CDR3 here is CASRAGGGTGGLFF. The CDR3 coding sequence is TGTGCCAGTAGGGCGGGAGGGGGCACCGGGGGGCTGTTTTTT.

This clonotype was observed at least ten times. This chain joins TRBV6-2 or TRBV6-3 and TRBJ2-7; the D call may be TRBD1 or TRBD2 (5 bases each). The CDR3 covers 14 residues. Germline V lookup: CDR1 MNHEY, CDR2 SVGEGT. The V end was cut by 7 bases, the J end by 6 bases, with 19 bases between. CDR3 coding DNA: TGTGCCAGCACCTCCCGGGACCAACGTGGCGAGCAGTACTTC. Its translation: CASTSRDQRGEQYF.

Ten or more counts support this clonotype. The chain combines TRBV30 with TRBJ2-7, with 7 nucleotides matching TRBD1. After removal of 2 bases from V and 2 bases from J, the junction contained 9 bases not matched to a gene. This CDR3 region has 15 residues. Looked up from germline, CDR1 is GTSNPN and CDR2 is SVGIG (reference sequence). The CDR3: CAWSWKGAHAYEQYF. The DNA for the CDR3 is TGTGCCTGGAGTTGGAAGGGGGCGCACGCCTACGAGCAGTACTTC.

The genes are TRBV19 and TRBJ2-7; the D is unclear. V was trimmed by 1 base and J by 3 bases, leaving 7 bases between them. The V gene's germline CDR1 is LNHDA and CDR2 SQIVND (reference sequence). CDR3 length equals 13 residues. The CDR3, as DNA: TGTGCCAGTAGTATAGCTCTTTACTACGAGCAGTACTTC. Translated, it gives CASSIALYYEQYF.

The gene calls are TRBV28 and TRBJ2-7; weak D call: TRBD1 (5 bases). Germline V gene data show CDR1 as MDHEN and CDR2 as SYDVKM. With 3 bases removed from V and 2 bases from J, the gap between germline ends came to 20 bases. This CDR3 comprises 17 residues. CDR3: CASSLPSLGQPAYEQYF. CDR3 sequence (DNA): TGTGCCAGCAGTTTGCCCAGCCTCGGACAACCGGCCTACGAGCAGTACTTC.

This clonotype has at least ten counts. This sequence joins TRBV6-1 and TRBJ1-1; D remains ambiguous. This CDR3 region has 15 residues. Trimming took 5 bases from V and 4 from J, leaving 17 bases between them. Germline values: CDR1 MNHNS, CDR2 SASEGT. The CDR3 loop is CASSLSKTPFTEAFF. CDR3 sequence (DNA): TGTGCCAGCAGTCTTTCGAAGACCCCCTTCACTGAAGCTTTCTTT.

This rearrangement joins TRBV12-3 or TRBV12-4 to TRBJ1-2; no clear D. Trimming removed 0 bases from V and 7 bases from J, with 9 bases in between. The CDR3 totals 13 residues. The CDR3 sequence: CASSLAAGFGYTF. In DNA, the CDR3 is TGTGCCAGCAGTTTAGCGGCGGGGTTTGGCTACACCTTC.

This CDR3 reads CASSLDTPNEQFF. The CDR3 region has the DNA TGTGCCAGCTCATTGGACACCCCCAATGAGCAGTTCTTC. V is TRBV18 and J is TRBJ2-1, with TRBD1 as a possible D gene (5 bases). The CDR3 covers 13 residues. The germline V gene has CDR1 KGHSH and CDR2 LQKENI. V shed 5 bases and J shed 6 bases, with 11 bases lying between them.